This TCR beta chain was profiled in a study of neurological immune-mediated disorders. There are many counts of this clonotype. Its antigen remains unknown. Study results and caveats: CDR3 amino acid sequences found in expanded clones were never shared across subjects, suggesting private repertoires in all groups.

5'RACE with 10-nucleotide random UMIs generated the cDNA. TCRdb independently ran MiXCR on the 5' RACE reads; one entry per CDR3 protein. Of 72,000 or so distinct CDR3 sequences detected, over 15% appear once; the ten largest clones hold 15%. The CDR3 extends over 14 amino acids. CDR1 and CDR2 (germline): DFQATT, SNEGSKA (reference sequence). V lost 0 bases to trimming and J lost 8 bases, with 14 bases between them. This sequence originates from a woman between 40 and 50 years old in good health. Sequencing input: PBMCs. This chain links TRBV20-1 with TRBJ2-1; tentatively, D is TRBD2 (7 bases). CDR3 loop: CSARDGKGGDEQFF. The CDR3 DNA reads TGCAGTGCTAGAGATGGGAAGGGGGGGGATGAGCAGTTCTTC.